This T cell receptor beta chain was sequenced for a study of T cells in tuberculosis. General observations from the study: Smaller distances to GMM-specific TCRs suggested their expansion in active tuberculosis.

In germline, CDR1 is SQVTM, CDR2 ANQGSEA. V was pared by 5 bases and J by 2 bases, with 16 bases of the junction left unmatched. The CDR3 is 17 residues long. Points on this clone: Its antigen is not identified.

Some clones are missing from TCRdb's copy, which holds only in-frame ones; the method was immunoSEQ multiplex PCR. The repertoire has 30,000 to 40,000 clones, approximately 93% of them found once; the top ten carry over 2%. Sequenced material: PBMCs. The clonotype was recovered from a donor aged 5-35 years with latent tuberculosis or without tuberculosis infection. The chain combines TRBV29-1 with TRBJ2-3, with TRBD1 matching 7 bases. The CDR3 DNA sequence: TGCAGCGTTTTAACATCCACGACAGGGCCCTACACAGATACGCAGTATTTT. Translation: CSVLTSTTGPYTDTQYF.